A single T cell receptor beta chain is shown here with its context. This clone was seen a single time. It lacks a known antigen. No qualities accompany the bases; no much larger clone lies one base away. The donors were healthy, HIV-negative adults who had no recently reported acute infections or vaccinations. Only Caucasian adults living in Nashville, Tennessee, USA were represented among the donors. Magnetic negative selection was used to enrich CD4+ T cells, after which naive cells were positively selected on CD45RA and the negative fraction became the memory subset. Blood was collected by leukapheresis, and PBMCs were isolated by Ficoll-Histopaque density gradient centrifugation and then cryopreserved in liquid nitrogen vapor phase. Analytical flow cytometry was used to check the purity and quantity of every magnetically sorted T cell population. Genomic DNA was isolated from every sorted fraction and measured by UV absorbance on a Nanodrop 2000c.

These data belong to a study of shared clonotypes between healthy human individuals (dated by TCRdb to about 2020). With regard to the full study: The cohort comprised a couple of women and a few men aged 18 to 49 years. For each donor, three plates each were used for CD4 naive and CD4 memory, two plates were used for CD8 naive, and one plate was used for CD8 memory. The study deeply sequenced blood TCR repertoires of roughly five healthy adults to estimate repertoire size and the extent of clonotype sharing between individuals. Different laboratories and diverse techniques were used to prepare libraries and sequence TCR repertoires, to increase sequencing depth and limit assay-specific biases. Each donor's leukapheresis produced roughly between roughly 0.9 and 8.9 billion PBMCs. Study-wide findings and limitations: Clonotypes shared by all four sorted-subset donors showed higher generation probabilities than non-shared clonotypes. Sampling was restricted to blood, and TCR repertoires in tissue are likely to differ from TCR repertoires in blood. Sharing across several donors was observed for about 4.8% of naive CD4, about 3.2% of naive CD8, 2% to 2.5% of memory CD4, and around 0.44% of memory CD8 clonotypes. Even with the large sequencing depth, rarefaction of the sorted-subset datasets indicated that sequencing was incomplete. Pairwise subsampling led to the expectation that sequencing depth would affect the degree of clonotype sharing among donors. Naive subsets generally had larger estimated clonotype richness than memory subsets. The small number of donors limited the genetic and exposure-history diversity represented.

CDR1 and CDR2 are drawn from the germline V gene: SQVTM, ANQGSEA. The CDR3 goes from the cysteine to the phenylalanine over 15 residues. Just CDR3 DNA is preserved here, 45 bases in frame from base 1. V is pruned by 6 bases and J by 0 bases, leaving 9 bases of the junction without a gene match. Using the deep immunoSEQ assay, multiplex PCR amplified TCR CDR3 regions from genomic DNA. Extracted genomic DNA from each cell subset was spread evenly across all wells of several immunoSEQ 96-well plates, with each plate serving as a replicate. For sorted subsets, approximately 190 ng of genomic DNA, equivalent to some 30,000 T cell genomes, went into each replicate PCR. Purified libraries were quantified with a Qubit 3.0 fluorometer, sized on a Bioanalyzer 2100, and re-quantified with the KAPA Library Quantification kit. Every immunoSEQ 96-well plate was sequenced on a dedicated single-read 150-cycle Illumina NextSeq 550 flow cell. The study's own analysis went as follows. Because the immunoSEQ output included only junctional sequences and no quality scores, the filtering could not be the same as the filtering used for full-length reads. To assign V/J genes and CDR3, sequences were annotated against IMGT germline references using PyIR, a Python wrapper for IgBLAST v1.9. Any read was removed if the V/J assignment was weak (E-value above 1e-6), the CDR3 was missing, or the read contained stop codons, out-of-frame junctions, or ambiguous translated residues. A V3J clonotype was defined by an identical inferred V gene, J gene, and CDR3 amino acid sequence. The percentage overlap between two repertoires was calculated by dividing the number of shared unique clonotypes by the size of the smaller repertoire. Repertoire richness was assessed with RTK rarefaction, the Chao1 estimator, and Recon v2.1 estimates of unobserved clonotypes. Generation probabilities for all TCRbeta clonotypes obtained by the gDNA method from a handful of donors were computed using OLGA. Held by TCRdb, this immuneACCESS table contains in-frame sequences only and omits some clones. Under half of the omission traces to an unresolved V gene where checked; the cause of the rest is unknown. V and J calls and clone size follow that table, whereas D and trimming were derived from the DNA. The sample records a few hundred thousand clones, roughly 97% of which are singletons. Less than 0.065% of the sample comes from the top ten.

Sample: naive CD4+ T cells sorted from blood. The cell subset or site label, read with the paper, signifies: CD45RA+ positively selected. The chain employs TRBV29-1 and TRBJ1-2; 8 bases in between match TRBD1. This TCR came from a woman in her 30s in good health. The CDR3 corresponds to CSVTGQGVPNYGYTF. The DNA sequence is TGCAGCGTGACCGGACAGGGCGTCCCTAACTATGGCTACACCTTC.